The clone carrying this T cell receptor (beta chain) has a count of ten or more. Its antigen is unknown. This CDR3 comprises 13 residues. V lost 5 bases to trimming and J lost 6 bases; unmatched junction nucleotides: 6. The germline gives CDR1 SEHNR, CDR2 FQNEAQ (reference sequence). HTBI primers from iRepertoire and Arm-PCR of CDR3 regions yielded the TCR beta libraries. Via MiXCR, TCRdb re-called the multiplex PCR reads, giving one row per CDR3 protein. This sample yields fewer than 400,000 distinct CDR3 sequences, of which around 20% are seen a single time; more than 20% belongs to the top ten. The sample's time point: persistent/refractory GD, antithyroid drugs over 5 years with positive TRAb. Scientists built the TCR library using RNA that was extracted from PBMCs. Patients all came to the study from an endocrinology department in Xi'an, China. The source of the sample is a study of regulatory T cells in long-lasting Graves disease.

Regarding the study as a whole: Whereas 966 public clonotypes were shared by new patients, persistent patients shared more, at a few thousand. With persistent disease, TRBV28, TRBJ1-2 and TRBJ2-5 were the favored segments.

Sequences were derived from peripheral blood mononuclear cells (PBMCs), sampled when the disease was refractory, from a patient treated with antithyroid drugs. The V gene is TRBV7-9, the J gene TRBJ1-2, with 7 bases lining up with TRBD1. This clonotype originated in a female donor with Graves disease. CDR3 protein: CASSQQGPHGYTF. Written as DNA, the CDR3 is TGTGCCAGCAGCCAACAGGGGCCCCATGGCTACACCTTC.